Following are 21 T cell receptor beta chains from one sample sequenced in a study of OX40 agonist ivuxolimab in advanced cancers. Libraries came from the immunoSEQ multiplex PCR assay. As stored in TCRdb, this immuneACCESS dataset retains in-frame rearrangements with V and J assigned. A fraction of the clones does not appear; measured against another copy, unresolved V genes explain less than half of the discrepancy, and the remainder lacks a known reason. The sample table contains more than 55,000 clones; only one count was recorded for roughly nine tenths of them. The ten largest account for 11% to 15% of the sample. Specimen: CD4+ or CD8+ T cells sorted from blood, collected in a trial of the OX40 agonist ivuxolimab. These TCRs come from an adult with an advanced solid tumor such as melanoma, head and neck, liver or kidney cancer.

This rearrangement joins TRBV29-1 to TRBJ1-1; 7 nucleotides align to TRBD1. Germline V gives CDR1 SQVTM, CDR2 ANQGSEA. The CDR3 extends over 12 amino acids. J was trimmed by 4 bases and V by 7 bases; bases with no gene match: 6. The CDR3 DNA is TGCAGCGCCGGTACAGGGGCCACTGAAGCTTTCTTT. It encodes CSAGTGATEAFF.

V is TRBV15 and J is TRBJ1-2, with D perhaps matching TRBD1 (5 bases). The V end was cut by 0 bases, the J end by 2 bases, with 7 bases between. CDR1 is LNHNV and CDR2 is YYDKDF in the germline V gene (reference sequence). This CDR3 is 14 amino acids long. CDR3 amino acids: CATSRDRGNYGYTF. The CDR3 DNA follows: TGTGCCACCAGCAGAGATAGGGGAAACTATGGCTACACCTTC.

The V and J genes are TRBV6-6 and TRBJ1-2; D gene unclear. The CDR3 covers 14 residues. The V end lost 5 bases, the J end lost 4 bases, and 14 bases lay between the germline ends. CDR1 is MNHNY and CDR2 is SVGAGI in the germline V gene (reference sequence). This CDR3 is CASSDVSGAYGYTF. The CDR3 nucleotides are TGTGCCAGCAGTGACGTTTCGGGCGCCTATGGCTACACCTTC.

The chain employs TRBV28 and TRBJ2-6; D tentatively fits TRBD1 or TRBD2 (5 bases each). Trimming removed 6 bases from V and 0 bases from J, with 27 bases in between. The germline CDR1 and CDR2 sequences are MDHEN and SYDVKM. CDR3 length: 21 residues. CDR3 in amino acids: CASSLLSRLGVHSSGANVLTF. DNA of the CDR3: TGTGCCAGCAGCCTCCTATCAAGGCTGGGGGTACATAGCTCTGGGGCCAACGTCCTGACTTTC.

J is TRBJ2-4 and V is TRBV21-1. TRBV21-1 is deemed a pseudogene. The CDR3 has 12 residues. The CDR3 protein is CASSKVSAVQYF. The CDR3 DNA follows: TGTGCCAGCAGCAAAGTCTCGGCCGTTCAGTACTTC.

The chain joins TRBV15 to TRBJ2-3; D remains unclear. Trimming removed 3 bases at V and 2 bases at J, with 9 bases between. The CDR3 extends over 14 amino acids. The V gene's germline CDR1 is LNHNV and CDR2 YYDKDF (reference sequence). The CDR3 DNA reads TGTGCCACCAGCAGGGGTCTCTTCACAGATACGCAGTATTTT. Translated: CATSRGLFTDTQYF.

V gene TRBV29-1 combines with J gene TRBJ1-4; D not certain. Trimming removed 4 bases from V and 3 bases from J, with 12 bases in between. Germline V CDR1 and CDR2: SQVTM, ANQGSEA. The CDR3 contains 14 residues. CDR3 nucleotides: TGCAGCGTTGGGAGTCGGGGAGCTAATGAAAAACTGTTTTTT. This codes for CSVGSRGANEKLFF.

This sequence joins TRBV27 and TRBJ2-7, with 8 bases matching TRBD1. With V trimmed by 8 bases and J by 1 base, 10 bases remained unmatched. The germline V gene encodes CDR1 MNHEY and CDR2 SMNVEV (reference sequence). This CDR3 contains 15 residues. The CDR3 spells CASGALGQASYEQYF. The CDR3 DNA reads as TGTGCCAGCGGAGCCTTGGGACAGGCGTCCTACGAGCAGTACTTC.

The chain uses TRBV11-2 and TRBJ2-1; 9 bases match TRBD2. The CDR3 covers 14 residues. Germline V gives CDR1 SGHAT, CDR2 FQNNGV. Trimming at V came to 6 bases and at J to 10 bases, leaving 10 bases not matched to a gene. CDR3 protein: CASRAGGPISEQFF. The DNA for the CDR3 is TGTGCCAGCAGGGCGGGAGGGCCCATCTCCGAGCAGTTCTTC.

The rearrangement uses TRBV28 and TRBJ2-7; D is perhaps TRBD2 (5 bases). Looked up from germline, CDR1 is MDHEN and CDR2 is SYDVKM. CDR3 size: 14 residues. The V gene lost 8 bases and the J gene lost 1 base, with 15 bases spanning the gap. CDR3 region: CASSRRTGSYEQYF. CDR3 nucleotides: TGTGCCAGCTCTAGACGGACTGGATCCTACGAGCAGTACTTC. Full variable domain (rest looked up from reference TRBV28 and TRBJ2-7): DVKVTQSSRYLVKRTGEKVFLECVQDMDHENMFWYRQDPGLGLRLIYFSYDVKMKEKGDIPEGYSVSREKKERFSLILESASTNQTSMYLCASSRRTGSYEQYFGPGTRLTVT.

The V call is TRBV18, the J call TRBJ2-5, with D hard to call. The germline gives CDR1 KGHSH, CDR2 LQKENI. Trimming left V 6 bases short and J 1 base short, with 6 bases between. This CDR3 has 12 amino acids. The CDR3 region has the DNA TGTGCCAGCTCCGACACCCAAGAGACCCAGTACTTC. Translating it yields CASSDTQETQYF.

The chain uses TRBV7-2 and TRBJ2-3; D possibly corresponds to TRBD2 (6 bases). Trimming shortened V by 3 bases and J by 4 bases, and 11 bases separated the two germline ends. The germline CDR1 and CDR2 sequences are SGHTA and FQGNSA. This CDR3 region has 14 residues. The CDR3 is CASSFGGIADTQYF. DNA of the CDR3: TGTGCCAGCAGCTTCGGGGGAATAGCAGATACGCAGTATTTT.

This sequence joins TRBV7-2 and TRBJ1-5; 7 bases agree with TRBD1. The CDR3 totals 14 residues. Unmatched junction bases numbered 4, after V lost 4 bases and J lost 4 bases. The germline V gene encodes CDR1 SGHTA and CDR2 FQGNSA. CDR3 nucleotides: TGTGCCAGCAGCTCGGGACAGATGAATCAGCCCCAGCATTTT. It specifies CASSSGQMNQPQHF.

The CDR3 DNA follows: TGTGCCAGCTCACCCCCGGGGGGCACGAACACTGAAGCTTTCTTT. Encoded protein: CASSPPGGTNTEAFF. The chain recombines TRBV18 with TRBJ1-1; tentatively, D is TRBD1 (6 bases). CDR3 size: 15 residues. The germline gives CDR1 KGHSH, CDR2 LQKENI. Deletions cut 3 bases from V and 1 base from J, with 12 bases between. The full variable domain, in which reference TRBV18 and TRBJ1-1 provide the parts outside the CDR3, is NAGVMQNPRHLVRRRGQEARLRCSPMKGHSHVYWYRQLPEEGLKFMVYLQKENIIDESGMPKERFSAEFPKEGPSILRIQQVVRGDSAAYFCASSPPGGTNTEAFFGQGTRLTVV.

V usage is TRBV5-4 and J usage is TRBJ2-7; 9 nucleotides line up with TRBD2. J was trimmed by 2 bases and V by 3 bases; bases with no gene match: 12. The CDR3 sequence is 17 residues long. Germline V gene data show CDR1 as SGHNT and CDR2 as YYREEE (reference sequence). The chain's CDR3 is CASSSRLTSGITYEQYF. The CDR3 DNA sequence: TGTGCCAGCAGCTCCCGCTTGACTAGCGGCATAACCTACGAGCAGTACTTC.

The gene calls are TRBV5-8 and TRBJ2-3, with TRBD2 as a possible D gene (6 bases). The length of the CDR3 is 14 residues. Germline CDR1 is SGHTS and CDR2 is YDEGEE. Trimming took off 1 base at V and 1 base at J, with 7 bases between the two ends. DNA of the CDR3: TGTGCCAGCAGCTTGTGGGGGGGCACAGATACGCAGTATTTT. It codes for CASSLWGGTDTQYF.

The chain combines TRBV30 with TRBJ2-3; D unclear. The ends were cut back, 2 bases at V and 0 bases at J, with 9 bases in the middle. This CDR3 is built from 14 residues. Germline CDR1 GTSNPN, CDR2 SVGIG (reference sequence). The CDR3 DNA is TGTGCCTGGAGTAAGGAGCCCAGCACAGATACGCAGTATTTT. It translates to CAWSKEPSTDTQYF.

V usage is TRBV7-2 and J usage is TRBJ2-2; D is possibly TRBD2 (5 bases). CDR3 length equals 16 residues. CDR1 SGHTA and CDR2 FQGNSA come from the germline V gene. Trimming took 5 bases from V and 4 from J, leaving 17 bases between them. The CDR3 nucleotides read TGTGCCAGCAGCCCAAGGTACCTAAGCGGCACCGGGGAGCTGTTTTTT. Protein sequence: CASSPRYLSGTGELFF.

This clone has a handful of counts. V gene TRBV6-5 combines with J gene TRBJ1-1; D gene ambiguous. Germline lookup yields CDR1 MNHEY and CDR2 SVGAGI. Deletions cut 7 bases from V and 1 base from J, with 13 bases between. The CDR3 length is 14 residues. DNA of the CDR3: TGTGCCAGCAATAATAGGGCCGGGAACACTGAAGCTTTCTTT. It is translated as CASNNRAGNTEAFF.

The genes are TRBV5-1 and TRBJ2-2, with TRBD1 matching over 10 bases. Germline V CDR1 and CDR2: SGHRS, YFSETQ. V lost 0 bases to trimming and J lost 4 bases; unmatched junction nucleotides: 0. This CDR3 is built from 15 residues. In DNA form, the CDR3 reads TGCGCCAGCAGCTTGGGACAGGGGGCCACCGGGGAGCTGTTTTTT. Its translation: CASSLGQGATGELFF.

V gene TRBV7-9 combines with J gene TRBJ1-4; D is uncertain. V was trimmed by 3 bases and J by 10 bases, leaving 12 bases between them. The germline gives CDR1 SEHNR, CDR2 FQNEAQ (reference sequence). This CDR3 is 13 amino acids long. As DNA, the CDR3 is TGTGCCAGCAGCTTTATCACAGAGGGAAAACTGTTTTTT. This sequence encodes CASSFITEGKLFF. The whole variable domain, filled in from reference TRBV7-9 and TRBJ1-4, reads DTGVSQNPRHKITKRGQNVTFRCDPISEHNRLYWYRQTLGQGPEFLTYFQNEAQLEKSRLLSDRFSAERPKGSFSTLEIQRTEQGDSAMYLCASSFITEGKLFFGSGTQLSVL.